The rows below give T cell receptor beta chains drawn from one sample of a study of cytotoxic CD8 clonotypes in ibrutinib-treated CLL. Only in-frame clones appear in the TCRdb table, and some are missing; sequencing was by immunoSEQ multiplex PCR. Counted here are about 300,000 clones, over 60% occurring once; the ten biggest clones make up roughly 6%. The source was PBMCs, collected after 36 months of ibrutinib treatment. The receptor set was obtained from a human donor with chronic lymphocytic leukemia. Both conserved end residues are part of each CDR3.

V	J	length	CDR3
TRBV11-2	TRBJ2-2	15	CASSLPSGSTGELFF
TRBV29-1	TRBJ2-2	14	CSVRQGWRAGELFF
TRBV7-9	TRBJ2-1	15	CASSRTPGQGGEQFF
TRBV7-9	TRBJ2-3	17	CASSFRDSLAIRDTQYF
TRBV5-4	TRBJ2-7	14	CASSLSRARVEQYF
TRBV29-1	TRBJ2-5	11	CSGQGEETQYF
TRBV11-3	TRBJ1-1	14	CASSQGAGHTEAFF
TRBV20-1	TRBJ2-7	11	CSASEGPEQYF
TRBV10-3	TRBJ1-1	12	CAISEGDTEAFF
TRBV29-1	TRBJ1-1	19	CSVGFWPRKQQGMNTEAFF
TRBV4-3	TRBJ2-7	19	CASSQDTPRSGSRSYEQYF
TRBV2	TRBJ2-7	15	CASRQLWGAAYEQYF
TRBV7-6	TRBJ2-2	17	CASSAGGTGGAAGELFF
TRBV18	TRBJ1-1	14	CASSPRQGDTEAFF
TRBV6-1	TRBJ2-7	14	CASSEAANSYEQYF
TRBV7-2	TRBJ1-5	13	CASSLVSGQPQHF
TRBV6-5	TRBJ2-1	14	CASSKTSGERGQFF
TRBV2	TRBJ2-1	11	CASSEGDEQFF
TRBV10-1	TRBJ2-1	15	CASSETDRDDNEQFF
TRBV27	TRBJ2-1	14	CASSFRDFYNEQFF
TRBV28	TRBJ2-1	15	CASSPSGRGYNEQFF
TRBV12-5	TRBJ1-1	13	CASGLTGYTEAFF
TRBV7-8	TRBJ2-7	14	CASSILSTSYEQYF
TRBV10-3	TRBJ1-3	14	CAIMSSVSGNTIYF
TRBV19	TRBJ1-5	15	CASRVQGSKHQPQHF
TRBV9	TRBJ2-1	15	CASSVGQTSGNEQFF
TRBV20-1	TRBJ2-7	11	CSSGGGYEQYF
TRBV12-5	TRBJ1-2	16	CASGPHAGISVSGYTF
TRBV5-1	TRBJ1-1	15	CASSLVAGLGTEAFF
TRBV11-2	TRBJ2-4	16	CASSSTEGLAKNIQYF
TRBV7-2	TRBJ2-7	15	CASRLGGTEPYEQYF
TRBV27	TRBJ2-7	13	CASTPRPGHEQYF
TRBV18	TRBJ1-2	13	CASSPKQAPGYTF
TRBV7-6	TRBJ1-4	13	CASSLGGDEKLFF
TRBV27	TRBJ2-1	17	CASSLSWREGPYNEQFF
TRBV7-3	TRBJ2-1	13	CAIVGAADNEQFF
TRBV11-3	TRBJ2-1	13	CASSLTGYNEQFF